This TCR beta chain was captured by sequencing in a study of blood T cell repertoires in COVID-19. Sequencing used immunoSEQ multiplex PCR; TCRdb keeps in-frame clones, though not all of them. Of 240,000 or so clones in the sample, roughly 85% are singletons; the top ten hold 3.4%. Looked up from germline, CDR1 is KGHDR and CDR2 is SFDVKD. Unmatched junction bases numbered 13, after V lost 7 bases and J lost 3 bases. The CDR3 loop spans 16 amino acids. The rearrangement links TRBV24-1 to TRBJ1-2; 7 nucleotides line up with TRBD1. The sample consisted of peripheral blood. This receptor was identified in a woman in her late teens or twenties with acute or convalescent COVID-19. CDR3 coding DNA: TGTGCCACCAGAGAGGACACCGGGACAGAAGACTATGGCTACACCTTC. Protein product: CATREDTGTEDYGYTF.